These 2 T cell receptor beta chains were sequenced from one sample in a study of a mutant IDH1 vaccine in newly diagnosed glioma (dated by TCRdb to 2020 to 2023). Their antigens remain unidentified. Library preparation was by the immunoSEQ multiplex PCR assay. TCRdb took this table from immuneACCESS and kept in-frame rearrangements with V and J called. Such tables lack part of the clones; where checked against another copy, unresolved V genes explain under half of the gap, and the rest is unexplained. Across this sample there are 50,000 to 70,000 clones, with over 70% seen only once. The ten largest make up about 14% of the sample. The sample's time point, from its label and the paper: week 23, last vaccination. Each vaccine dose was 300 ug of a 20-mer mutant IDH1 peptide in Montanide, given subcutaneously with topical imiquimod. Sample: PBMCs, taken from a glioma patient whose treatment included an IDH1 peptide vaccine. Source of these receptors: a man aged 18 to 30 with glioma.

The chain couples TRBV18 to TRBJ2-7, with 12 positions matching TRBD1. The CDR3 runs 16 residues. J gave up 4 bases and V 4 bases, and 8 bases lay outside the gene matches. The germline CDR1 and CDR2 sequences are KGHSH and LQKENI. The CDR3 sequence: CASSLPGQGALYEQYF. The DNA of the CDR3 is TGTGCCAGCTCACTTCCGGGACAGGGGGCTCTATACGAGCAGTACTTC.

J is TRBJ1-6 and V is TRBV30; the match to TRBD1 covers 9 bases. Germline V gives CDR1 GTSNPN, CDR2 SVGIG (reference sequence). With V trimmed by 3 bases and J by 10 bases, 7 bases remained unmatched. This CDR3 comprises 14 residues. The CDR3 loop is CAWSLGTGRSPLHF. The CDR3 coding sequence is TGTGCCTGGAGCTTAGGGACAGGGAGATCACCCCTCCACTTT.